The clone carrying this TCR beta chain was observed once. Its antigen is currently unknown. The data belong to a study of long-term antiretroviral therapy in people with HIV. Study conclusions and caveats: Blood sampling spanned 2004 to 2017, possibly under older ART regimens.

They ran version v3.0 of the immunoSEQ assay at survey level. The repertoire was sequenced with immunoSEQ multiplex PCR; TCRdb's copy has only in-frame clones and lacks some. This table holds some 29,000 clones, more than 85% found once. V lost 5 bases and J lost 3; bases outside the gene matches: 11. The CDR3 extends over 16 amino acids. Germline CDR1 reads SGHTA; CDR2 reads FQGNSA. Sequences were derived from unsorted PBMCs, sampled 6.2 years after starting antiretroviral therapy. The clonotype comes from a middle-aged man with HIV. This chain joins TRBV7-2 and TRBJ2-3, with 7 bases that match TRBD2. In nucleotides, the CDR3 is TGTGCCAGCAGCGGGCTGACTAGCTTGGGGACAGATACGCAGTATTTT. Translation: CASSGLTSLGTDTQYF. Drawing the rest from reference TRBV7-2 and TRBJ2-3, the complete variable domain is GAGVSQSPSNKVTEKGKDVELRCDPISGHTALYWYRQSLGQGLEFLIYFQGNSAPDKSGLPSDRFSAERTGGSVSTLTIQRTQQEDSAVYLCASSGLTSLGTDTQYFGPGTRLTVL.